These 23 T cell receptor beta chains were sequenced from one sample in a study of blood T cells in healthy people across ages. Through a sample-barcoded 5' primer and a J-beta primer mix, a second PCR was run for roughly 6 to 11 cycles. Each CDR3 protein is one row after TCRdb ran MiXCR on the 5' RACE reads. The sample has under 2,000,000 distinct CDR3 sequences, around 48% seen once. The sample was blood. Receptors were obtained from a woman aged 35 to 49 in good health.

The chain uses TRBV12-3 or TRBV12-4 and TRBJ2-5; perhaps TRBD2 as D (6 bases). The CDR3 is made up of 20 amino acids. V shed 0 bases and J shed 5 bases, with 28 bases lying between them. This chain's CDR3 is CASSLARGQGNGAAGETQYF. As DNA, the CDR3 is TGTGCCAGCAGTTTAGCGCGGGGTCAGGGTAACGGTGCGGCCGGGGAGACCCAGTACTTC.

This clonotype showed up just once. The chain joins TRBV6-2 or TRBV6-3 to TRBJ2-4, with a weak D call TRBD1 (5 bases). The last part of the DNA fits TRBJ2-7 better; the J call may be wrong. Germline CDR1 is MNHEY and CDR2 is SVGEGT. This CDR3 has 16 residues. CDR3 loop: CASSYSPPGSFYEQYF. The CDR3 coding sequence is TGTGCCAGCAGTTACTCCCCCCCAGGGTCCTTCTACGAGCAGTACTTC.

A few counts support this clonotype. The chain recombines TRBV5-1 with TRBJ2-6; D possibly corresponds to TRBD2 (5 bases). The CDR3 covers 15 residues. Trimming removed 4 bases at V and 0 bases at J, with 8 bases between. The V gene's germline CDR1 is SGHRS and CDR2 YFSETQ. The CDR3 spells CASSPGLSGANVLTF. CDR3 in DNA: TGCGCCAGCAGCCCCGGACTCTCTGGGGCCAACGTCCTGACTTTC. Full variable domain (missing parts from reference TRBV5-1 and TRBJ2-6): KAGVTQTPRYLIKTRGQQVTLSCSPISGHRSVSWYQQTPGQGLQFLFEYFSETQRNKGNFPGRFSGRQFSNSRSEMNVSTLELGDSALYLCASSPGLSGANVLTFGAGSRLTVL.

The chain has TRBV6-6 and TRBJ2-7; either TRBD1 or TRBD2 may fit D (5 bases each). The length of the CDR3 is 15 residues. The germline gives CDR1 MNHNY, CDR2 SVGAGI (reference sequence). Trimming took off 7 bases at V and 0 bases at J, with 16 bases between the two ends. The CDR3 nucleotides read TGTGCCAGCACCAAGAGGGGCCCCAGCTCCTACGAGCAGTACTTC. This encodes CASTKRGPSSYEQYF.

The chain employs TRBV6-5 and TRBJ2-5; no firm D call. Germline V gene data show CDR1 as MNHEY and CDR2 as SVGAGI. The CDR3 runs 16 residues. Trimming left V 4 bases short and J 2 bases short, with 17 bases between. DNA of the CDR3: TGTGCCAGCAGTTTCGAACGCGAGACCCTACAAGAGACCCAGTACTTC. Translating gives CASSFERETLQETQYF.

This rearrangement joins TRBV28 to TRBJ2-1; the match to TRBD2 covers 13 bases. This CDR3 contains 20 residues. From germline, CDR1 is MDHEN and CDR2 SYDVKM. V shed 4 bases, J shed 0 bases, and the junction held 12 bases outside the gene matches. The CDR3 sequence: CASSSKYPGLAGTSYNEQFF. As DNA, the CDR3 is TGTGCCAGCAGTTCAAAATATCCGGGACTAGCGGGGACCTCCTACAATGAGCAGTTCTTC.

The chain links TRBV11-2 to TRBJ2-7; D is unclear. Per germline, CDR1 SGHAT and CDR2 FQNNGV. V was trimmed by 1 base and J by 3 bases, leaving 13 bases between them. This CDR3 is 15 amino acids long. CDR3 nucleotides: TGTGCCAGCAGCTTAGCTAACACCCAGTACTACGAGCAGTACTTC. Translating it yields CASSLANTQYYEQYF.

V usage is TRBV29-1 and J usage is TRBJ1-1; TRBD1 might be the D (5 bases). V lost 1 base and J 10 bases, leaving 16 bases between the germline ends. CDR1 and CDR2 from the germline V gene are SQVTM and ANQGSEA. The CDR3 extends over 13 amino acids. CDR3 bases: TGCAGCGTTGAAGGAGTGCAGGGAGAGAGAGCTTTCTTT. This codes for CSVEGVQGERAFF.

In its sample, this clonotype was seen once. CDR3 nucleotides: TGCAGTGCTAGGCCGGGACAGCTATATTCACCCCTCCACTTT. Encoded protein: CSARPGQLYSPLHF. The chain is built from TRBV20-1 and TRBJ1-6; 7 nucleotides align to TRBD1. V shed 3 bases and J 8 bases; nucleotides not matched to a gene: 7. CDR1 is DFQATT, CDR2 SNEGSKA, per germline (reference sequence). The CDR3 is made up of 14 amino acids.

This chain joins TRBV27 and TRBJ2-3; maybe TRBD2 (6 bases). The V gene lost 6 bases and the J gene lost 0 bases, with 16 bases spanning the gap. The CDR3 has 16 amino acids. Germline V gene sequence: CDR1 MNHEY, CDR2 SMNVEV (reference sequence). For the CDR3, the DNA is TGTGCCAGCAGCGGGGCGGGGTTAGCCAGCACAGATACGCAGTATTTT. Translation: CASSGAGLASTDTQYF.

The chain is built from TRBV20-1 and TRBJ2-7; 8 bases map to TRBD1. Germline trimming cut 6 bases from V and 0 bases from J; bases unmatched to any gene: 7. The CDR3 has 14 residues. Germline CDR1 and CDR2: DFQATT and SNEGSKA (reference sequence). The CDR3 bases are TGCAGTGCCACCGGGACAGGCATCTCCTACGAGCAGTACTTC. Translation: CSATGTGISYEQYF.

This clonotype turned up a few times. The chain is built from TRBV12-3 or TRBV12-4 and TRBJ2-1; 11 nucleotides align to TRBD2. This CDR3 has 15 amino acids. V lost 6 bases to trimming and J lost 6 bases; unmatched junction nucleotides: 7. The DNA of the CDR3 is TGTGCCAGCAGCTTCGGACTAGCGGGTATCAATGAGCAGTTCTTC. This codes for CASSFGLAGINEQFF.

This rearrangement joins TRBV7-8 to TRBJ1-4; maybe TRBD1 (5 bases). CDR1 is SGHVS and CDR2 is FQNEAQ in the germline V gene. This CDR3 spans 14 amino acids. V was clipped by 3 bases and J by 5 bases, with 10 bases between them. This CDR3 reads CASSFTGLNEKLFF. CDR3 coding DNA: TGTGCCAGCAGCTTCACAGGTTTAAATGAAAAACTGTTTTTT.

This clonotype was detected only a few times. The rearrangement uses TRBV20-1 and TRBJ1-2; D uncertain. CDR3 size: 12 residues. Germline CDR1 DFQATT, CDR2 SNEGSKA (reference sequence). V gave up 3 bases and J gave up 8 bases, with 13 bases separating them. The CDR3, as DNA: TGCAGTGCTAGTCGGGGAGCAAGGGGCTACACCTTC. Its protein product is CSASRGARGYTF.

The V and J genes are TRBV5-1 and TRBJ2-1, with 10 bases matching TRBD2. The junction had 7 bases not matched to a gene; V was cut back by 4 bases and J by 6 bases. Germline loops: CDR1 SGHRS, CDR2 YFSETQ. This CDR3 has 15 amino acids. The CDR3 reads CASSVSGGTINEQFF. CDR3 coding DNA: TGCGCCAGCAGCGTTAGCGGGGGGACAATCAATGAGCAGTTCTTC.

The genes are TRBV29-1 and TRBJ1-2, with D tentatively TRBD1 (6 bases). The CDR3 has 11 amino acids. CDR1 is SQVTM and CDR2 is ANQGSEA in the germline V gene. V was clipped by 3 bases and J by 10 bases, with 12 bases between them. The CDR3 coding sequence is TGCAGCGTTGAGGACAGCAATCTCTACACCTTC. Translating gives CSVEDSNLYTF.

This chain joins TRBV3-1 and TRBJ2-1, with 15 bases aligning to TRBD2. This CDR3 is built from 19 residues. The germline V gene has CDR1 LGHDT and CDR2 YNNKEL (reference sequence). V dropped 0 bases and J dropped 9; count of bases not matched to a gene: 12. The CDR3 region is CASSQDRTSGGAARGEQFF. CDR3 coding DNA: TGTGCCAGCAGCCAAGATCGGACTAGCGGGGGGGCCGCACGTGGTGAGCAGTTCTTC.

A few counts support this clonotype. The DNA for the CDR3 is TGTGCCAGCAGTACGACTAGCGGGGGGGCGAAGACCCAGTACTTC. As protein: CASSTTSGGAKTQYF. This chain connects TRBV27 to TRBJ2-5; 14 nucleotides align to TRBD2. Germline V gene lookup returns CDR1 MNHEY and CDR2 SMNVEV (reference sequence). The J segment lost 6 bases and the V segment lost 5 bases, leaving 5 bases of the junction unmatched. CDR3 length: 15 residues.

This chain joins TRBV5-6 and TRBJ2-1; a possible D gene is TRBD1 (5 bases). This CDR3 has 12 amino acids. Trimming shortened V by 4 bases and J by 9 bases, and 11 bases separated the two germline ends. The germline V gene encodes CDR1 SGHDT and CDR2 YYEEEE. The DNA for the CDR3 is TGTGCCAGCAGCCAGGGTACGAGTGAGCAGTTCTTC. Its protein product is CASSQGTSEQFF.

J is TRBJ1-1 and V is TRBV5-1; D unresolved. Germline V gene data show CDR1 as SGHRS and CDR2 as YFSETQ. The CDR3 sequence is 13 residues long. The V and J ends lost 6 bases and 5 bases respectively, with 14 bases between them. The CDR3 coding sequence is TGCGCCAGCACTCCTCCAGCCAAAACTGAAGCTTTCTTT. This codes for CASTPPAKTEAFF.

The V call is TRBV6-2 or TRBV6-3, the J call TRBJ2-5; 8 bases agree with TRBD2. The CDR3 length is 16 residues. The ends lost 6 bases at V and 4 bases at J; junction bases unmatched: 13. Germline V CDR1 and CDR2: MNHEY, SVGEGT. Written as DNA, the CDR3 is TGTGCCAGCAGCTTTTGGACTAGCCGTCGACGAGAGACCCAGTACTTC. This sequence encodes CASSFWTSRRRETQYF.

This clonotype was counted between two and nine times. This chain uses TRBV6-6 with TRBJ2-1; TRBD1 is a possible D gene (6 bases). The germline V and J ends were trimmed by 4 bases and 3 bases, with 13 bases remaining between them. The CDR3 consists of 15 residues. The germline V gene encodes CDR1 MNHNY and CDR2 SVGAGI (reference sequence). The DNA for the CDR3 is TGTGCCAGCAGTTCCGGACAGAGCCGCTACAATGAGCAGTTCTTC. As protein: CASSSGQSRYNEQFF.

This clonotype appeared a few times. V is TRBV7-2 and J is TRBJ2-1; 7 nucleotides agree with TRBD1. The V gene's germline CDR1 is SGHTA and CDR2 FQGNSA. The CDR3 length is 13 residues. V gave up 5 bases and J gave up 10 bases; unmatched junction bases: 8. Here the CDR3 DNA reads TGTGCCAGCAGCACCTGGGACAGCTCAGAGCAGTTCTTC. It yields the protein CASSTWDSSEQFF.